The 26 T cell receptor beta chains in this list originate from one sample, sequenced in a study of CD8+ T cells in alopecia areata. As the sequencing template, cDNA was produced by extracting RNA and reverse transcribing it. Produced via immunoSEQ multiplex PCR; TCRdb's table is partial and in-frame only. In the table there are hundreds of thousands of clones, around two thirds of which are singletons. The sample consisted of CD4+ T cells sorted from blood, taken at week 0. The receptors stem from a human donor with alopecia areata.

The chain recombines TRBV9 with TRBJ1-1, with TRBD1 matching 9 bases. This CDR3 comprises 15 residues. The germline gives CDR1 SGDLS, CDR2 YYNGEE. After removal of 0 bases from V and 6 bases from J, the junction contained 6 bases not matched to a gene. The CDR3 reads CASSVGGQGRSEAFF. The CDR3 coding sequence is TGTGCCAGCAGCGTAGGGGGACAGGGCCGGTCTGAAGCTTTCTTT.

V and J are TRBV20-1 and TRBJ1-2; D is uncertain. This CDR3 contains 10 residues. V was shortened by 4 bases and J by 6 bases, with 6 bases between the two germline ends. Per germline, CDR1 DFQATT and CDR2 SNEGSKA (reference sequence). This CDR3 reads CSAIPDGYTF. Written as DNA, the CDR3 is TGCAGTGCTATCCCGGATGGCTACACCTTC.

This clone was counted between two and nine times. V is TRBV29-1 and J is TRBJ2-3; 9 bases match TRBD1. The length of the CDR3 is 14 residues. Germline V lookup: CDR1 SQVTM, CDR2 ANQGSEA. The V and J ends lost 5 bases and 1 base, in that order; junction bases with no gene match: 4. The CDR3 bases are TGCAGCGTTAAGGACAGGGGTGGCACAGATACGCAGTATTTT. It yields the protein CSVKDRGGTDTQYF.

This chain uses TRBV18 with TRBJ2-7, with no clear D. The CDR3 is 12 amino acids. V lost 2 bases and J lost 4, with 6 bases in between. Germline V gene lookup returns CDR1 KGHSH and CDR2 LQKENI. The DNA of the CDR3 is TGTGCCAGCTCACCAGGCGCTTACGAGCAGTACTTC. This translates into CASSPGAYEQYF.

This sequence joins TRBV2 and TRBJ1-2, with 9 bases lining up with TRBD1. Germline V gives CDR1 SNHLY, CDR2 FYNNEI. CDR3 length: 13 amino acids. V dropped 7 bases and J dropped 6; count of bases not matched to a gene: 6. CDR3 protein: CASKTRTGDGYTF. In nucleotides, the CDR3 is TGTGCCAGCAAGACCAGGACAGGGGATGGCTACACCTTC.

There are a few counts of this clone. The chain couples TRBV5-1 to TRBJ2-7; TRBD2 aligns across 10 bases. Germline loops: CDR1 SGHRS, CDR2 YFSETQ. Trimming removed 1 base from V and 6 bases from J; junction bases left unmatched: 10. This CDR3 region has 16 residues. This chain's CDR3 is CASSLFPSGGGSEQYF. CDR3 coding DNA: TGCGCCAGCAGCTTGTTTCCCAGCGGGGGGGGTTCCGAGCAGTACTTC.

Regarding this clone: The same CDR3 is also encoded by other DNA sequences in this sample. CDR3 sequence: CSVGEGPYEQYF. CDR3 nucleotides: TGCAGCGTAGGGGAGGGGCCCTACGAGCAGTACTTC. J is TRBJ2-7 and V is TRBV29-1, with 7 bases identical to TRBD2. Germline V gene lookup returns CDR1 SQVTM and CDR2 ANQGSEA. Germline trimming cut 6 bases from V and 2 bases from J; bases unmatched to any gene: 4. The CDR3 sequence is 12 residues long.

Comments on this clone: This sample includes further DNA sequences coding for the same CDR3. The chain uses TRBV18 and TRBJ1-5; no reliable D call. The germline V gene has CDR1 KGHSH and CDR2 LQKENI. Deletions cut 2 bases from V and 0 bases from J, with 2 bases between. The CDR3 spans 13 residues. The CDR3 DNA follows: TGTGCCAGCTCACCAGATAGCAATCAGCCCCAGCATTTT. This encodes CASSPDSNQPQHF.

V usage is TRBV29-1 and J usage is TRBJ2-5; D might be TRBD2 (5 bases). Germline CDR1 SQVTM, CDR2 ANQGSEA. This CDR3 is built from 12 residues. V dropped 7 bases and J dropped 7 bases, with 16 bases sitting between them. CDR3 DNA: TGCAGCGGAATCGAGGGATGGACGACCCAGTACTTC. Amino acid sequence: CSGIEGWTTQYF.

The gene calls are TRBV30 and TRBJ1-6, with D possibly TRBD1 on 5 matching bases. V shed 1 base and J shed 8 bases, with 9 bases lying between them. Germline values: CDR1 GTSNPN, CDR2 SVGIG (reference sequence). The CDR3 loop spans 13 amino acids. The CDR3 DNA sequence: TGTGCCTGGAGTGAGGGGTCGGATTCACCCCTCCACTTT. It is translated as CAWSEGSDSPLHF. The whole variable domain, filled in from reference TRBV30 and TRBJ1-6, reads SQTIHQWPATLVQPVGSPLSLECTVEGTSNPNLYWYRQAAGRGLQLLFYSVGIGQISSEVPQNLSASRPQDRQFILSSKKLLLSDSGFYLCAWSEGSDSPLHFGNGTRLTVT.

The V and J genes are TRBV4-2 and TRBJ2-5; D call uncertain. V was pared by 0 bases and J by 3 bases, with 8 bases between. CDR1 is LGHNA and CDR2 is YNFKEQ in the germline V gene. This CDR3 region has 14 residues. CDR3 loop: CASSQEPQEETQYF. CDR3 nucleotides: TGTGCCAGCAGCCAAGAGCCCCAAGAAGAGACCCAGTACTTC.

V is TRBV30 and J is TRBJ1-5; 9 bases fit TRBD1. The germline V gene encodes CDR1 GTSNPN and CDR2 SVGIG (reference sequence). The length of the CDR3 is 17 residues. With V trimmed by 0 bases and J by 3 bases, 9 bases remained unmatched. Written as DNA, the CDR3 is TGTGCCTGGAGTGTACGAAGGGGACAGGGTTTCAATCAGCCCCAGCATTTT. Translation: CAWSVRRGQGFNQPQHF.

The rearrangement uses TRBV2 and TRBJ2-7; the match to TRBD1 covers 9 bases. V was clipped by 6 bases and J by 2 bases; unmatched bases: 11. This CDR3 spans 16 amino acids. Germline V CDR1 and CDR2: SNHLY, FYNNEI. CDR3 DNA: TGTGCCAGCAGACCAAAACCCGGGACAGGGACCTACGAGCAGTACTTC. Translation gives CASRPKPGTGTYEQYF.

This sequence joins TRBV20-1 and TRBJ2-7; D remains ambiguous. Germline lookup yields CDR1 DFQATT and CDR2 SNEGSKA (reference sequence). This CDR3 has 11 amino acids. Trimming removed 6 bases from V and 2 bases from J, with 8 bases in between. This chain's CDR3 is CSALATYEQYF. The DNA of the CDR3 is TGCAGTGCGTTAGCCACCTACGAGCAGTACTTC.

This clone showed up just a few times. This sequence joins TRBV7-2 and TRBJ1-5, with D maybe TRBD1 (5 bases). Per the germline V gene, CDR1 is SGHTA and CDR2 is FQGNSA. The CDR3 is 15 residues long. V lost 3 bases to trimming and J lost 11 bases, with 20 bases between them. For the CDR3, the DNA is TGTGCCAGCAGCTTTCCGGGGCAGGGCTTCGAAACCCAGCATTTT. Translation gives CASSFPGQGFETQHF.

This chain links TRBV5-1 with TRBJ1-6, with D possibly matching TRBD1 (5 bases). Germline CDR1 is SGHRS and CDR2 is YFSETQ. The ends were cut back, 0 bases at V and 8 bases at J, with 9 bases in the middle. This CDR3 contains 14 residues. CDR3 nucleotide sequence: TGCGCCAGCAGCTTGGGGCAGGGAGATTCACCCCTCCACTTT. Residues: CASSLGQGDSPLHF. The full variable domain, rest sourced from reference TRBV5-1 and TRBJ1-6, is KAGVTQTPRYLIKTRGQQVTLSCSPISGHRSVSWYQQTPGQGLQFLFEYFSETQRNKGNFPGRFSGRQFSNSRSEMNVSTLELGDSALYLCASSLGQGDSPLHFGNGTRLTVT.

The V call is TRBV6-5, the J call TRBJ1-1, with D possibly TRBD1 on 6 matching bases. Germline CDR1 MNHEY, CDR2 SVGAGI. Between the trimmed V and J ends, which lost 2 bases and 3 bases, there was a span of 10 bases. This CDR3 is 14 amino acids long. The DNA for the CDR3 is TGTGCCAGCAGTTACCAGGGGAGGGACACTGAAGCTTTCTTT. Its translation: CASSYQGRDTEAFF.

The sample holds a few counts of this clone. This chain joins TRBV7-2 and TRBJ2-7; D is undetermined. The V gene lost 0 bases and the J gene lost 2 bases, with 11 bases spanning the gap. This CDR3 comprises 15 residues. CDR1 and CDR2 from the germline V gene are SGHTA and FQGNSA. The CDR3 is CASSLARGRPYEQYF. The CDR3 coding sequence is TGTGCCAGCAGCTTAGCTAGAGGCCGACCCTACGAGCAGTACTTC.

The J gene is TRBJ1-2, the V gene TRBV6-6; TRBD1 is a possible D gene (5 bases). Germline V lookup: CDR1 MNHNY, CDR2 SVGAGI (reference sequence). This CDR3 comprises 15 residues. Trimming took 0 bases from V and 4 from J, leaving 12 bases between them. The CDR3 DNA reads as TGTGCCAGCAGTTACTCGCGACTGGGGACCTATGGCTACACCTTC. Translation gives CASSYSRLGTYGYTF.

V usage is TRBV27 and J usage is TRBJ2-7, with D perhaps matching TRBD1 or TRBD2 (5 bases each). Germline loops: CDR1 MNHEY, CDR2 SMNVEV (reference sequence). CDR3 length equals 13 residues. Trimming removed 8 bases from V and 2 bases from J, with 13 bases in between. This chain's CDR3 is CASGRVGAYEQYF. CDR3 DNA: TGTGCCAGCGGAAGGGTGGGGGCCTACGAGCAGTACTTC.

V is TRBV29-1 and J is TRBJ2-2; 7 bases align to TRBD1. Looked up from germline, CDR1 is SQVTM and CDR2 is ANQGSEA. J lost 0 bases, V lost 6 bases, and 4 bases had no gene match. The CDR3 runs to 14 residues. CDR3 in amino acids: CSVTGTANTGELFF. In nucleotides, the CDR3 is TGCAGCGTGACAGGGACAGCGAACACCGGGGAGCTGTTTTTT.

The chain combines TRBV6-6 with TRBJ1-2, with TRBD1 identical over 7 bases. Germline V lookup: CDR1 MNHNY, CDR2 SVGAGI (reference sequence). The CDR3 length is 13 residues. With 5 bases clipped from V and 8 bases from J, the junction kept 8 bases outside the gene matches. CDR3: CASSPTGERGYTF. The DNA of the CDR3 is TGTGCCAGCAGTCCTACAGGGGAGCGGGGCTACACCTTC.

The chain has TRBV30 and TRBJ1-5; D possibly corresponds to TRBD1 (5 bases). V gave up 2 bases and J gave up 0 bases, with 20 bases separating them. Germline assignment: CDR1 GTSNPN and CDR2 SVGIG (reference sequence). The CDR3 loop spans 18 amino acids. This CDR3 is CAWSSGTVSVTSNQPQHF. DNA for the CDR3: TGTGCCTGGAGTAGCGGGACTGTCAGTGTAACTAGCAATCAGCCCCAGCATTTT. Variable domain in full (rest from reference TRBV30 and TRBJ1-5): SQTIHQWPATLVQPVGSPLSLECTVEGTSNPNLYWYRQAAGRGLQLLFYSVGIGQISSEVPQNLSASRPQDRQFILSSKKLLLSDSGFYLCAWSSGTVSVTSNQPQHFGDGTRLSIL.

The chain has TRBV4-1 and TRBJ1-5; D unresolved. With 0 bases removed from V and 1 base from J, the gap between germline ends came to 4 bases. CDR1 is MGHRA, CDR2 YSYEKL, per germline. This CDR3 has 14 residues. CDR3 loop: CASSQELSNQPQHF. CDR3 nucleotide sequence: TGCGCCAGCAGCCAAGAGCTGAGCAATCAGCCCCAGCATTTT.

This rearrangement joins TRBV30 to TRBJ2-7; the D gene is possibly TRBD1 (6 bases). Germline-derived CDR1 and CDR2 are GTSNPN and SVGIG (reference sequence). This CDR3 is built from 14 residues. Trimming removed 2 bases at V and 3 bases at J, with 14 bases between. The CDR3 reads CAWSISGVSYEQYF. The CDR3 nucleotides are TGTGCCTGGAGTATATCAGGGGTAAGCTACGAGCAGTACTTC.

The V gene is TRBV5-6, the J gene TRBJ2-3; D is undetermined. V lost 0 bases, J lost 6 bases, and 8 bases lay in between. Per germline, CDR1 SGHDT and CDR2 YYEEEE. The CDR3 is made up of 13 amino acids. The CDR3: CASSLGSADTQYF. CDR3 in DNA: TGTGCCAGCAGCTTGGGCTCAGCGGATACGCAGTATTTT.